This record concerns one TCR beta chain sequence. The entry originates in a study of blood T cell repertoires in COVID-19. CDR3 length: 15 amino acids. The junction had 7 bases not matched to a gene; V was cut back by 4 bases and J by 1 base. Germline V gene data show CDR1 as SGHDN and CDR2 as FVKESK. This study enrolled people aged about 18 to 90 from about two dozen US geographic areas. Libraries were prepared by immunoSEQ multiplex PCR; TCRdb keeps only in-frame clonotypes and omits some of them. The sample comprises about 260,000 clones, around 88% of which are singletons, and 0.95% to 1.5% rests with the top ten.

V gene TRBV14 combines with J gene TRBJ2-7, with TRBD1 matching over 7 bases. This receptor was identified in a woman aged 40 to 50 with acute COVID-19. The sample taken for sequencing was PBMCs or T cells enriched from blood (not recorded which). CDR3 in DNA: TGTGCCAGCAGCCGAGACAGGGCTGTATCCTACGAGCAGTACTTC. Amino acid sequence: CASSRDRAVSYEQYF.